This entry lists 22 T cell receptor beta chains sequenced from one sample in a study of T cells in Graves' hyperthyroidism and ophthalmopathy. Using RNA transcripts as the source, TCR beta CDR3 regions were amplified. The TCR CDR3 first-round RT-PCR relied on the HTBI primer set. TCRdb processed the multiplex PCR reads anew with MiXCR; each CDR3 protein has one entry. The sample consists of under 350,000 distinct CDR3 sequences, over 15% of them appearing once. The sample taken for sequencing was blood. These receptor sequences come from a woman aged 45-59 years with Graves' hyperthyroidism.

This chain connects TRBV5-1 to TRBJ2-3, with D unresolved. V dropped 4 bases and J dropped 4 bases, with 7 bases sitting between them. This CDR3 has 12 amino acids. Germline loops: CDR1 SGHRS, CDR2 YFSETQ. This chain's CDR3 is CASSPVADTQYF. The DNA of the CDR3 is TGCGCCAGCAGCCCCGTAGCAGATACGCAGTATTTT.

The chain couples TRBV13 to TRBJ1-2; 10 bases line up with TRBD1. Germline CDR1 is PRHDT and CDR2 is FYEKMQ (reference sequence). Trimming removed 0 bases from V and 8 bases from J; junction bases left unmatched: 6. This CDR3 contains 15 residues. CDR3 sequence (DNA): TGTGCCAGCAGCTTAGGCCTGGGACAGGGGAAGGGCTACACCTTC. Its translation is CASSLGLGQGKGYTF.

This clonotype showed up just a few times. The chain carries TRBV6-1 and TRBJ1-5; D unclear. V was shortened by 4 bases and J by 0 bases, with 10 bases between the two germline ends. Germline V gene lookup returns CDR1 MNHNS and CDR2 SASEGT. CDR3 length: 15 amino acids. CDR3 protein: CASSVGWNSNQPQHF. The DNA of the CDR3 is TGTGCCAGCAGTGTAGGGTGGAATAGCAATCAGCCCCAGCATTTT.

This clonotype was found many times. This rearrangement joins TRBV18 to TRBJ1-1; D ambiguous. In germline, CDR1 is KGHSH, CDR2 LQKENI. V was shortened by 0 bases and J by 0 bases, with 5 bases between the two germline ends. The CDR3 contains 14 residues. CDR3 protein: CASSPPSMNTEAFF. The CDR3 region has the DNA TGTGCCAGCTCACCACCTTCGATGAACACTGAAGCTTTCTTT.

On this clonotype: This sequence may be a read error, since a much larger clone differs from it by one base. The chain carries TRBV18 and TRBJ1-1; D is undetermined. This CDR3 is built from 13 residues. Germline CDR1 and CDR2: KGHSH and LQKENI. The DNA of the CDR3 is TGTGCCGGCTCAGGTGGAGAGAACACTGAAGCTTTCTTT. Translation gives CAGSGGENTEAFF.

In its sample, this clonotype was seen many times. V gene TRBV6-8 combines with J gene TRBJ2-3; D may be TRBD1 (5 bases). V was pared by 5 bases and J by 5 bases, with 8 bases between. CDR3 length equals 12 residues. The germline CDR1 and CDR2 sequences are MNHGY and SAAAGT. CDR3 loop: CASSIDRDTQYF. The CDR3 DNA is TGTGCCAGCAGTATCGACAGAGATACGCAGTATTTT.

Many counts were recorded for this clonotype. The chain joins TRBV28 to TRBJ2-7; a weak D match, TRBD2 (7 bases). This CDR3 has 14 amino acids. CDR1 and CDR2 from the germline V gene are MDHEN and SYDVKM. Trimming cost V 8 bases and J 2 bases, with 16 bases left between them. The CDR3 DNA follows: TGTGCCAGCGGGGGGGGGCACGGGGCCTACGAGCAGTACTTC. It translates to CASGGGHGAYEQYF.

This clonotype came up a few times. The CDR3 is CASSQGGDSSNQPQHF. CDR3 nucleotide sequence: TGCGCCAGCAGCCAAGGAGGAGATAGTAGCAATCAGCCCCAGCATTTT. The V and J genes are TRBV4-1 and TRBJ1-5, with D uncertain. The CDR3 loop spans 16 amino acids. CDR1 and CDR2 from the germline V gene are MGHRA and YSYEKL. V was cut by 1 base and J by 0 bases, with 10 bases left in between.

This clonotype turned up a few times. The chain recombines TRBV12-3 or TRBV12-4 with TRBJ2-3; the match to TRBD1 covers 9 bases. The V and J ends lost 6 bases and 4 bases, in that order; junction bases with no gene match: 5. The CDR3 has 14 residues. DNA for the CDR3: TGTGCCAGCAGCCCCGACAGGGGGTCAGATACGCAGTATTTT. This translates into CASSPDRGSDTQYF.

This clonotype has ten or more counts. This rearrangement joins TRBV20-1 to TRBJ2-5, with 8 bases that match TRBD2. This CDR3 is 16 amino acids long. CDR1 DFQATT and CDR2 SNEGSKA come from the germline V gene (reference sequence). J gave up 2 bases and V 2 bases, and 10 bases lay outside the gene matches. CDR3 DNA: TGCAGTGCTAGACCCCTAGCGGCGGGGGGTCAAGAGACCCAGTACTTC. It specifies CSARPLAAGGQETQYF.

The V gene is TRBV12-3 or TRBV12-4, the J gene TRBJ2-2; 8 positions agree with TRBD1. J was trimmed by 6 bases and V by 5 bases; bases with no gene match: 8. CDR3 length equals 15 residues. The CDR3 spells CASSDRGGTAGELFF. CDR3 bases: TGTGCCAGCAGTGACAGGGGAGGAACGGCCGGGGAGCTGTTTTTT.

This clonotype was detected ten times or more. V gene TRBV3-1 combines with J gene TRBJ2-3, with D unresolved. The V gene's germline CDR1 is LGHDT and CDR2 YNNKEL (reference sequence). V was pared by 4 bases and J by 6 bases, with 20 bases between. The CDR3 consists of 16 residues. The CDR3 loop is CASSPMASFLGDTQYF. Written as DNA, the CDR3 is TGTGCCAGCAGCCCCATGGCGTCGTTTTTGGGTGATACGCAGTATTTT.

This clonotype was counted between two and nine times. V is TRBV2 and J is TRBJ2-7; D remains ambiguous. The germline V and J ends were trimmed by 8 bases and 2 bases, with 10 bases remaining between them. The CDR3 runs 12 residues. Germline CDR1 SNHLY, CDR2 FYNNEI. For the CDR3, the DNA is TGTGCCAGCTCAGACTTGGCCTACGAGCAGTACTTC. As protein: CASSDLAYEQYF.

The CDR3 spells CASSQGPDYNSPLHF. Written as DNA, the CDR3 is TGTGCCAGCAGCCAAGGGCCAGACTATAATTCACCCCTCCACTTT. This chain connects TRBV3-1 to TRBJ1-6; D ambiguous. This CDR3 contains 15 residues. Between the trimmed V and J ends, which lost 1 base and 3 bases, there was a span of 7 bases. Per the germline V gene, CDR1 is LGHDT and CDR2 is YNNKEL (reference sequence).

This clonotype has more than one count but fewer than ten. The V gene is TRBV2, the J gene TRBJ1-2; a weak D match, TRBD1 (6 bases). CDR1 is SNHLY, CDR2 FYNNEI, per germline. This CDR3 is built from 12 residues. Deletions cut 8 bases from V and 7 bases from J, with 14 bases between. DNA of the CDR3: TGTGCCAGCGGCGAGGGGGTTTCTGGCTACACCTTC. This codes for CASGEGVSGYTF.

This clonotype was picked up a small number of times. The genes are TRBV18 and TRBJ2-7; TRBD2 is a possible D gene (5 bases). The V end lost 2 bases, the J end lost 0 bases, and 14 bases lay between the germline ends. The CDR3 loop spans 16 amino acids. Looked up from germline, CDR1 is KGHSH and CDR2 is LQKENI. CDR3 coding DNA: TGTGCCAGCTCACCAGAGAGAGGGATCCCCTCCTACGAGCAGTACTTC. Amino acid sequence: CASSPERGIPSYEQYF.

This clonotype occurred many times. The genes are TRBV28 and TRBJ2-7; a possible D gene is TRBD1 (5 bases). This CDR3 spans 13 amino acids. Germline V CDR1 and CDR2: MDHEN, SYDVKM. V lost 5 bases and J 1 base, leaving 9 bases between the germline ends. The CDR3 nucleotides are TGTGCCAGCAGTCCCAGGGTTTCCTACGAGCAGTACTTC. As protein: CASSPRVSYEQYF.

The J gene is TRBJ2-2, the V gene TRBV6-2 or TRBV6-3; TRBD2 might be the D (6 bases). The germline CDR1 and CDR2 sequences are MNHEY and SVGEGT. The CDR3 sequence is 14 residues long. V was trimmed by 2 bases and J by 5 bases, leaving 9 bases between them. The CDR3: CASSYRGRTGELFF. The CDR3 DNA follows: TGTGCCAGCAGTTACCGAGGGAGGACCGGGGAGCTGTTTTTT.

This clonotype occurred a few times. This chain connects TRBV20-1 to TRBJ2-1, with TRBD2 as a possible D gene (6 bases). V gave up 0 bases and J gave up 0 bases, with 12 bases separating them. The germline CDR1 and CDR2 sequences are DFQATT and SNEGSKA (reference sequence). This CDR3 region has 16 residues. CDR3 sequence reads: CSARDRERTSYNEQFF. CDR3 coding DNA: TGCAGTGCTAGAGATCGGGAGCGGACCTCCTACAATGAGCAGTTCTTC.

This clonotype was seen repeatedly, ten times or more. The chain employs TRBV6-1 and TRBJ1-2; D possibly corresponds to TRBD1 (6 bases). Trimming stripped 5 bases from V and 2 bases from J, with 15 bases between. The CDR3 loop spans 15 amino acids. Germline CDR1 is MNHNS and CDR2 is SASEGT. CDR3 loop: CASSPQWGLNYGYTF. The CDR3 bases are TGTGCCAGCAGTCCCCAATGGGGGCTAAACTATGGCTACACCTTC.

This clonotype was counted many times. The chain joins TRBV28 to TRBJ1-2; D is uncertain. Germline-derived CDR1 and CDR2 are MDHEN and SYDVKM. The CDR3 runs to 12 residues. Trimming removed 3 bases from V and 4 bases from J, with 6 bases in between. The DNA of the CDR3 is TGTGCCAGCAGTTTTGACGGCTATGGCTACACCTTC. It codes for CASSFDGYGYTF.

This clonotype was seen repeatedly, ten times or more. The CDR3 is CASSLVQGTGYTF. The CDR3 DNA reads as TGTGCCAGCAGCCTTGTACAGGGTACTGGCTACACCTTC. The genes are TRBV3-1 and TRBJ1-2, with D possibly being TRBD1 (6 bases). The V end lost 4 bases, the J end lost 7 bases, and 13 bases lay between the germline ends. The CDR3 loop spans 13 amino acids. Looked up from germline, CDR1 is LGHDT and CDR2 is YNNKEL (reference sequence).